This TCR beta chain was recovered during a study of human T cells and chemical hapten exposure. CDR1 DFQATT and CDR2 SNEGSKA come from the germline V gene (reference sequence). The V and J ends lost 3 bases and 7 bases, in that order; junction bases with no gene match: 5. CDR3 length equals 15 residues. Points on this clonotype: The antigen is unknown. Possible read error: a much larger clone is one base away.

It was the library that attached unique molecular identifiers to individual cDNA molecules. Via MiXCR, TCRdb re-called the RACE reads, giving one row per CDR3 protein. The data show roughly 200,000 distinct CDR3 sequences, with approximately 24% seen just once and roughly 2.3% held by the top ten. Time point: patch test 3, about 24 weeks after DPC sensitization. Treatment meaning: therapeutic diphenylcyclopropenone sensitization with weekly scalp DPC. Findings of the study overall: Among TCRs, those above 1 in 1000 frequency were unaffected by DPC sensitization.

The chain links TRBV20-1 to TRBJ2-1; 14 bases map to TRBD2. The receptor was isolated from a woman between 35 and 50 years old with alopecia areata. Some clones in this sample may be carry-over from other donors' samples. The sequences come from whole blood, collected in connection with sensitization to the hapten diphenylcyclopropenone (DPC). This CDR3 is CSARGLAGVGNEQFF. The DNA for the CDR3 is TGCAGTGCTAGGGGACTAGCGGGAGTTGGGAATGAGCAGTTCTTC.